This TCR beta chain was recorded in a study of CDR3 diversity in severe acne. V lost 6 bases, J lost 5 bases, and 12 bases stayed unmatched. The CDR3 loop spans 15 amino acids. The germline V gene encodes CDR1 WSHSY and CDR2 SAAADI. TCRdb analysed the PCR reads with MiXCR anew, one entry per CDR3 protein. The repertoire holds under 100,000 distinct CDR3 sequences, with over 45% as singletons. This clonotype was obtained from a male donor in good health, serving as a control. Sequencing used blood. The chain combines TRBV10-2 with TRBJ1-2; the match to TRBD1 covers 7 bases. CDR3 coding DNA: TGCGCCAGCAGCGAGGTCCAGGGGGAAAGGTATGGCTACACCTTC. It translates to CASSEVQGERYGYTF.